These 17 T cell receptor beta chains were all obtained from the same sample, sequenced in a study of Graves' ophthalmopathy and Graves' hyperthyroidism. Amplified material comprised TCR beta CDR3 regions derived from RNA transcripts. Second-round multiplex PCR came after a first-round RT-PCR that employed HTBI primers. TCRdb itself ran the multiplex PCR reads through MiXCR, one entry per CDR3 protein. The data contain around 1,200,000 distinct CDR3 sequences, 35% to 40% of them seen just once; the ten biggest clones take up 11%. The sequenced sample consisted of peripheral blood or thyroid tissue (not recorded which). The receptors shown here come from an adult man with Graves' hyperthyroidism.

This clonotype was seen repeatedly, ten times or more. This sequence joins TRBV29-1 and TRBJ2-7, with 7 bases aligning to TRBD1. This CDR3 contains 14 residues. Per germline, CDR1 SQVTM and CDR2 ANQGSEA. V trimming: 5 bases; J trimming: 0 bases; junction bases outside the gene matches: 7. The CDR3 loop reads CSVIGGMSSYEQYF. The CDR3 nucleotides are TGCAGCGTTATAGGGGGCATGAGCTCCTACGAGCAGTACTTC.

This clonotype was observed many times. V is TRBV7-9 and J is TRBJ1-6; the D gene is possibly TRBD1 (6 bases). V dropped 8 bases and J dropped 6 bases, with 17 bases sitting between them. The CDR3 extends over 15 amino acids. Germline CDR1 reads SEHNR; CDR2 reads FQNEAQ (reference sequence). In nucleotides, the CDR3 is TGTGCCAGCGGCACCCCGGGGGCGCGTAATTCACCCCTCCACTTT. It translates to CASGTPGARNSPLHF.

Points on this clonotype: Mismatch with germline at one junction end may stem from a read error. This chain connects TRBV27 to TRBJ2-2; tentative D call: TRBD2 (5 bases). The V gene's germline CDR1 is MNHEY and CDR2 SMNVEV (reference sequence). This CDR3 spans 13 amino acids. Written as DNA, the CDR3 is TGTGCCAGCAGTTTGTGGAGTGACGGGGAGCTGCTTTTT. Translating it yields CASSLWSDGELLF.

This clonotype was counted many times. The chain carries TRBV7-9 and TRBJ2-5; tentatively, D is TRBD2 (6 bases). Germline values: CDR1 SEHNR, CDR2 FQNEAQ (reference sequence). The CDR3 is 13 residues long. Trimming left V 0 bases short and J 4 bases short, with 6 bases between. The CDR3 protein is CASSLAGGETQYF. Here the CDR3 DNA reads TGTGCCAGCAGCTTAGCCGGGGGAGAGACCCAGTACTTC. The entire variable domain, with the rest obtained from reference TRBV7-9 and TRBJ2-5, is as follows: DTGVSQNPRHKITKRGQNVTFRCDPISEHNRLYWYRQTLGQGPEFLTYFQNEAQLEKSRLLSDRFSAERPKGSFSTLEIQRTEQGDSAMYLCASSLAGGETQYFGPGTRLLVL.

Points on this clonotype: One base away lies a much larger clone, so this may be a sequencing read error. This rearrangement joins TRBV5-1 to TRBJ2-7; D might be TRBD1 (5 bases). CDR3 size: 17 residues. The germline V gene has CDR1 SGHRS and CDR2 YFSETQ. CDR3 DNA: TGTGCCAGCAGCTTAGGGGCAACAATGGACGGGTCCTACAAGCAGTACTTC. This encodes CASSLGATMDGSYKQYF.

CDR3 sequence reads: CSVSFREPSGVLTQYF. CDR3 nucleotide sequence: TGCAGCGTCTCATTCAGGGAGCCTAGCGGGGTGCTTACGCAGTATTTT. The V call is TRBV29-1, the J call TRBJ2-3, with 9 bases identical to TRBD2. Looked up from germline, CDR1 is SQVTM and CDR2 is ANQGSEA. V lost 6 bases, J lost 8 bases, and 18 bases stayed unmatched. CDR3 length: 16 residues.

This chain joins TRBV29-1 and TRBJ2-7, with 7 bases matching TRBD1. The CDR3 length is 14 residues. The germline V gene encodes CDR1 SQVTM and CDR2 ANQGSEA. V gave up 6 bases and J gave up 0 bases; unmatched junction bases: 8. CDR3 sequence (DNA): TGCAGCGTAGTGGGCTGGGACAGCTCCTACGAGCAGTACTTC. Amino acid sequence: CSVVGWDSSYEQYF.

This clonotype was seen ten or more times. This chain connects TRBV9 to TRBJ1-2; 8 nucleotides match TRBD1. The CDR3 consists of 14 residues. V shed 4 bases, J shed 8 bases, and the junction held 10 bases outside the gene matches. Germline CDR1 reads SGDLS; CDR2 reads YYNGEE. Here the CDR3 reads CASSSGSQGAGYTF. The CDR3 DNA is TGTGCCAGCAGCTCAGGCTCCCAGGGGGCCGGCTACACCTTC.

This clonotype was counted only a few times. This chain links TRBV7-9 with TRBJ2-6; the match to TRBD1 covers 7 bases. The CDR3 extends over 18 amino acids. V dropped 4 bases and J dropped 0; count of bases not matched to a gene: 9. Per the germline V gene, CDR1 is SEHNR and CDR2 is FQNEAQ (reference sequence). The CDR3 DNA reads as TGTGCCAGCAGCTGCAAAGGGACAGACGACTCTGGGGCCAACGTCCTGACTTTC. Residues: CASSCKGTDDSGANVLTF.

The rearrangement uses TRBV7-3 and TRBJ2-7, with 9 bases matching TRBD1. Germline lookup yields CDR1 SGHTA and CDR2 FQGTGA. The CDR3 is 16 residues long. V trimming: 2 bases; J trimming: 5 bases; junction bases outside the gene matches: 10. CDR3: CASSLVLDRGAHEQYF. CDR3 coding DNA: TGTGCCAGCAGCTTAGTTTTAGACAGGGGGGCCCACGAGCAGTACTTC.

The rearrangement joins TRBV7-2 to TRBJ1-1, with a weak D call TRBD1 (6 bases). Trimming left V 6 bases short and J 4 bases short, with 21 bases between. CDR3 size: 16 residues. CDR1 is SGHTA and CDR2 is FQGNSA in the germline V gene. CDR3 bases: TGTGCCAGCAGACGGGACATTGTGGGGAGGAGCACTGAAGCTTTCTTT. It codes for CASRRDIVGRSTEAFF.

Points on this clonotype: This may arise from a read error, as a much more abundant clone is one base away. The chain links TRBV6-2 or TRBV6-3 to TRBJ1-5; D possibly corresponds to TRBD1 (5 bases). The CDR3 has 15 residues. The germline gives CDR1 MNHEY, CDR2 SVGEGT. The chain's CDR3 is CASSQSRQLQQPEHF. CDR3 DNA sequence: TGTGCCAGCAGCCAGAGCAGACAGCTACAGCAGCCCGAGCATTTT.

This clonotype was seen a handful of times. A read error may explain this, as a much larger clone is one base away. J is TRBJ1-5 and V is TRBV19; D is unresolved. There are 14 residues in the CDR3. Germline lookup yields CDR1 LNHDA and CDR2 SQIVND (reference sequence). CDR3 loop: CAGSLALPNQPQHF. The CDR3 DNA reads as TGTGCCGGTAGTCTGGCCTTACCCAATCAGCCCCAGCATTTT.

J is TRBJ2-7 and V is TRBV19, with 8 nucleotides matching TRBD1. The CDR3 contains 16 residues. Germline values: CDR1 LNHDA, CDR2 SQIVND (reference sequence). Germline trimming cut 4 bases from V and 2 bases from J; bases unmatched to any gene: 10. Here the CDR3 reads CASSTQTDRGTYEQYF. The CDR3, as DNA: TGTGCCAGTAGTACGCAAACAGACAGGGGTACCTACGAGCAGTACTTC.

This clonotype was seen ten or more times. The V call is TRBV7-2, the J call TRBJ1-2; possible D gene TRBD1, 6 bases. This CDR3 contains 13 residues. Trimming pared 5 bases from V and 12 bases from J, leaving 19 bases between. The germline V gene encodes CDR1 SGHTA and CDR2 FQGNSA. The CDR3 nucleotides are TGTGCCAGCAGCCCGGGGATGTTGGGGGGCCACACCTTC. Translation gives CASSPGMLGGHTF.

This clonotype was seen at least ten times. The chain employs TRBV25-1 and TRBJ1-1; 9 positions agree with TRBD1. Per germline, CDR1 MGHDK and CDR2 SYGVNS. V was clipped by 7 bases and J by 5 bases; unmatched bases: 8. The CDR3 consists of 14 residues. CDR3: CASKRTGDRTEAFF. The CDR3 DNA reads TGTGCCAGCAAACGGACAGGGGATCGTACTGAAGCTTTCTTT.

In this sample, this clonotype turned up many times. The chain employs TRBV6-5 and TRBJ1-6; the D gene is possibly TRBD1 (5 bases). The CDR3 loop spans 13 amino acids. Germline-derived CDR1 and CDR2 are MNHEY and SVGAGI. The V end lost 6 bases, the J end lost 5 bases, and 8 bases lay between the germline ends. In nucleotides, the CDR3 is TGTGCCAGCAGGGCAGGGAATAATTCACCCCTCCACTTT. Its protein is CASRAGNNSPLHF.